The 6 T cell receptor beta chains in this list originate from one sample, sequenced in a study of blood T cell repertoires in COVID-19. Measured with immunoSEQ multiplex PCR; TCRdb has only the in-frame clones, and not every one. The table shows 180,000 or so clones, with roughly 84% occurring only once. Sequencing was done on a sample of peripheral blood. The receptor set was obtained from a woman aged 70-85 years with COVID-19, enrolled during active disease.

The V and J genes are TRBV19 and TRBJ2-5, with TRBD2 matching over 8 bases. CDR1 LNHDA and CDR2 SQIVND come from the germline V gene (reference sequence). This CDR3 comprises 14 residues. V was pared by 5 bases and J by 4 bases, with 6 bases of the junction left unmatched. The CDR3 region has the DNA TGTGCCAGTAGTTCAGCGGGGGTCCGAGAGACCCAGTACTTC. This encodes CASSSAGVRETQYF. Combining the CDR3 with reference TRBV19 and TRBJ2-5 gives the whole variable domain DGGITQSPKYLFRKEGQNVTLSCEQNLNHDAMYWYRQDPGQGLRLIYYSQIVNDFQKGDIAEGYSVSREKKESFPLTVTSAQKNPTAFYLCASSSAGVRETQYFGPGTRLLVL.

The chain carries TRBV10-3 and TRBJ2-3; tentatively, D is TRBD2 (5 bases). V was pared by 4 bases and J by 5 bases, with 7 bases between. The CDR3 totals 12 residues. The V gene's germline CDR1 is ENHRY and CDR2 SYGVKD. In DNA form, the CDR3 reads TGTGCCATCAGTGGAACTAGAGATACGCAGTATTTT. Translated: CAISGTRDTQYF.

This CDR3 is CASSRGTGGYFEQFF. CDR3 nucleotide sequence: TGTGCCAGCAGCCGAGGGACAGGGGGCTATTTTGAGCAGTTCTTC. The chain recombines TRBV3-1 (or the pseudogene TRBV3-2) with TRBJ2-1; 12 positions agree with TRBD1. The CDR3 totals 15 residues. V lost 4 bases to trimming and J lost 9 bases; unmatched junction nucleotides: 7. Germline V CDR1 and CDR2: LGHDT, YNNKEL (reference sequence).

The chain has TRBV3-1 (or the pseudogene TRBV3-2) and TRBJ1-2; D may be TRBD1 (5 bases). CDR1 and CDR2 (germline): LGHDT, YNNKEL (reference sequence). Trimming cost V 2 bases and J 2 bases, with 12 bases left between them. This CDR3 is 15 amino acids long. CDR3 in DNA: TGTGCCAGCAGCCAATGGGGGGGGACCAACTATGGCTACACCTTC. It encodes CASSQWGGTNYGYTF.

The chain combines TRBV11-3 with TRBJ2-2; TRBD2 is a possible D gene (7 bases). Trimming shortened V by 6 bases and J by 7 bases, and 24 bases separated the two germline ends. The CDR3 is made up of 17 amino acids. Looked up from germline, CDR1 is SGHNT and CDR2 is YENEEA. CDR3 coding DNA: TGTGCCAGCAGTCAGAGGACAGACTTGGGGAGGGGCGGGGAGCTGTTTTTT. Protein sequence: CASSQRTDLGRGGELFF.

CDR3 amino acids: CASSYSPGGNQPQHF. CDR3 coding DNA: TGTGCCAGCAGTTACTCGCCAGGGGGCAATCAGCCCCAGCATTTT. J is TRBJ1-5 and V is TRBV6-5; TRBD1 might be the D (6 bases). The V gene's germline CDR1 is MNHEY and CDR2 SVGAGI. Trimming took 0 bases from V and 2 from J, leaving 8 bases between them. The CDR3 has 15 amino acids.